The 31 T cell receptor beta chains listed next were all sequenced from one sample in a study of shared clonotypes between healthy human individuals. Terminally differentiated effector memory CD45RA+ cells were excluded by CCR7 positive selection of CD45RO-negative cells. The protocol was immunoSEQ multiplex PCR, while the TCRdb copy is restricted to in-frame clones and leaves out a portion. The table lists hundreds of thousands of clones, roughly 96% of them singletons. The sequenced material came from naive CD8+ T cells sorted from blood. Receptors originate from a woman aged 25 to 39 in good health.

The gene calls are TRBV7-6 and TRBJ1-1, with a weak D call TRBD1 (5 bases). Germline CDR1 and CDR2: SGHVS and FNYEAQ. This CDR3 comprises 11 residues. V was trimmed by 5 bases and J by 8 bases, leaving 9 bases between them. In DNA, the CDR3 is TGTGCCAGCAGCACAGGTCTGGAAGCTTTCTTT. Amino acid sequence: CASSTGLEAFF. The full variable domain, completed using reference TRBV7-6 and TRBJ1-1, is GAGVSQSPRYKVTKRGQDVALRCDPISGHVSLYWYRQALGQGPEFLTYFNYEAQQDKSGLPNDRFSAERPEGSISTLTIQRTEQRDSAMYRCASSTGLEAFFGQGTRLTVV.

V gene TRBV5-8 combines with J gene TRBJ2-7; tentatively, D is TRBD1 or TRBD2 (5 bases each). The V end lost 3 bases, the J end lost 0 bases, and 13 bases lay between the germline ends. Germline loops: CDR1 SGHTS, CDR2 YDEGEE. This CDR3 is built from 15 residues. Written as DNA, the CDR3 is TGTGCCAGCAGCTCCCGGGACGCCCACTCCTACGAGCAGTACTTC. It translates to CASSSRDAHSYEQYF.

The CDR3 region has the DNA TGTGCCAGCAGCCCATCAGGTTCAACTAATGAAAAACTGTTTTTT. It translates to CASSPSGSTNEKLFF. The rearrangement links TRBV11-2 to TRBJ1-4; D is unresolved. The ends were cut back, 5 bases at V and 0 bases at J, with 10 bases in the middle. Germline V CDR1 and CDR2: SGHAT, FQNNGV. This CDR3 is 15 amino acids long.

This clone was seen at least ten times. The genes are TRBV2 and TRBJ1-1, with 9 nucleotides matching TRBD1. Unmatched junction bases numbered 2, after V lost 6 bases and J lost 3 bases. Germline CDR1 is SNHLY and CDR2 is FYNNEI. CDR3 length: 13 amino acids. The DNA of the CDR3 is TGTGCCAGCAGAGACAGGGGGGACACTGAAGCTTTCTTT. As protein: CASRDRGDTEAFF.

The J gene is TRBJ2-7, the V gene TRBV2, with 8 bases lining up with TRBD1. CDR1 and CDR2 (germline): SNHLY, FYNNEI. J was trimmed by 6 bases and V by 3 bases; bases with no gene match: 7. The CDR3 runs to 14 residues. CDR3 sequence reads: CASSEGTGKREQYF. CDR3 coding DNA: TGTGCCAGCAGTGAGGGGACAGGTAAACGCGAGCAGTACTTC.

This chain connects TRBV20-1 to TRBJ1-2; no clear D. Trimming took off 4 bases at V and 2 bases at J, with 5 bases between the two ends. The germline V gene has CDR1 DFQATT and CDR2 SNEGSKA (reference sequence). The length of the CDR3 is 11 residues. CDR3 bases: TGCAGTGCTACCGACAACTATGGCTACACCTTC. This encodes CSATDNYGYTF.

The V gene is TRBV7-8, the J gene TRBJ1-4, with 7 bases identical to TRBD1. The germline CDR1 and CDR2 sequences are SGHVS and FQNEAQ. This CDR3 spans 16 amino acids. Germline trimming cut 5 bases from V and 3 bases from J; bases unmatched to any gene: 9. CDR3: CASSPRTGHPNEKLFF. The CDR3, as DNA: TGTGCCAGCAGCCCGCGGACAGGCCACCCTAATGAAAAACTGTTTTTT.

This chain links TRBV10-2 with TRBJ2-7; tentative D call: TRBD1 (6 bases). Trimming left V 3 bases short and J 3 bases short, with 9 bases between. Per germline, CDR1 WSHSY and CDR2 SAAADI. The CDR3 spans 13 residues. The CDR3: CASSETGFYEQYF. In nucleotides, the CDR3 is TGCGCCAGCAGTGAAACAGGGTTCTACGAGCAGTACTTC.

This sequence joins TRBV28 and TRBJ2-7, with TRBD1 as a possible D gene (5 bases). Trimming removed 7 bases at V and 6 bases at J, with 13 bases between. The CDR3 spans 12 residues. CDR1 MDHEN and CDR2 SYDVKM come from the germline V gene. Here the CDR3 reads CASNIGRGEQYF. The CDR3 bases are TGTGCCAGCAATATCGGAAGGGGCGAGCAGTACTTC.

The chain combines TRBV10-3 with TRBJ2-1, with D unclear. CDR3 size: 13 residues. Trimming pared 7 bases from V and 3 bases from J, leaving 10 bases between. Germline CDR1 and CDR2: ENHRY and SYGVKD. The CDR3 coding sequence is TGTGCCATCAAGGTGGCAAACTACAATGAGCAGTTCTTC. Its protein product is CAIKVANYNEQFF.

The chain uses TRBV9 and TRBJ2-3, with TRBD2 identical over 12 bases. The V and J ends lost 4 bases and 4 bases, in that order; junction bases with no gene match: 10. CDR3 size: 17 residues. Germline values: CDR1 SGDLS, CDR2 YYNGEE. DNA of the CDR3: TGTGCCAGCAGCCCCCAGGTGCTAGCGGGGGGGGCAGATACGCAGTATTTT. Its translation: CASSPQVLAGGADTQYF. The variable domain in full, with the rest retrieved from reference TRBV9 and TRBJ2-3, is DSGVTQTPKHLITATGQRVTLRCSPRSGDLSVYWYQQSLDQGLQFLIQYYNGEERAKGNILERFSAQQFPDLHSELNLSSLELGDSALYFCASSPQVLAGGADTQYFGPGTRLTVL.

The CDR3 bases are TGTGCCTGGATCACAGGGGGAGCGAACACTGAAGCTTTCTTT. Translating it yields CAWITGGANTEAFF. This chain uses TRBV30 with TRBJ1-1, with 8 bases lining up with TRBD1. The CDR3 length is 14 residues. Trimming cost V 4 bases and J 1 base; bases outside gene matches: 5. Germline-derived CDR1 and CDR2 are GTSNPN and SVGIG (reference sequence).

The chain carries TRBV27 and TRBJ2-7; D is ambiguous. This CDR3 spans 15 amino acids. Looked up from germline, CDR1 is MNHEY and CDR2 is SMNVEV (reference sequence). V was shortened by 0 bases and J by 2 bases, with 11 bases between the two germline ends. The CDR3 here is CASSLSLGSPYEQYF. CDR3 nucleotides: TGTGCCAGCAGTTTATCGTTGGGTAGTCCCTACGAGCAGTACTTC.

The chain is built from TRBV16 and TRBJ1-5; 9 positions match TRBD1. Trimming took 0 bases from V and 0 from J; bases not matched to a gene: 3. The CDR3 has 17 residues. The germline CDR1 and CDR2 sequences are KGHSY and FQNENV. As DNA, the CDR3 is TGTGCCAGCAGCCAATCACAGGGGGCAAATAGCAATCAGCCCCAGCATTTT. It specifies CASSQSQGANSNQPQHF.

The chain carries TRBV7-9 and TRBJ2-1; possible D gene TRBD2, 5 bases. The CDR3 loop spans 14 amino acids. V lost 7 bases to trimming and J lost 0 bases, with 10 bases between them. The V gene's germline CDR1 is SEHNR and CDR2 FQNEAQ (reference sequence). In DNA, the CDR3 is TGTGCCAGCACCTCCGGGGTCTCCTACAATGAGCAGTTCTTC. It yields the protein CASTSGVSYNEQFF.

Notes on this clone: Different DNA sequences within this sample yield the same CDR3. This chain uses TRBV27 with TRBJ1-1; D not certain. Trimming removed 3 bases from V and 5 bases from J, with 10 bases in between. Germline V gene data show CDR1 as MNHEY and CDR2 as SMNVEV (reference sequence). CDR3 size: 13 residues. In DNA, the CDR3 is TGTGCCAGCAGTTTCGGAGTTAGAACTGAAGCTTTCTTT. Translation: CASSFGVRTEAFF.

The DNA for the CDR3 is TGTGCCAGCAGTCCGAGACAGCTATACCAAGAGACCCAGTACTTC. Translated: CASSPRQLYQETQYF. V gene TRBV27 combines with J gene TRBJ2-5; D might be TRBD1 (5 bases). The CDR3 covers 15 residues. In germline, CDR1 is MNHEY, CDR2 SMNVEV (reference sequence). With 5 bases removed from V and 0 bases from J, the gap between germline ends came to 13 bases.

Concerning this clone: Within the sample, other DNA sequences also encode this same CDR3. The chain has TRBV6-5 and TRBJ2-3, with 9 positions matching TRBD2. The CDR3 runs to 15 residues. Trimming took 4 bases from V and 0 from J; bases not matched to a gene: 2. From germline, CDR1 is MNHEY and CDR2 SVGAGI. The CDR3 loop reads CASSSLAGSTDTQYF. DNA for the CDR3: TGTGCCAGCAGTTCCCTAGCGGGGAGCACAGATACGCAGTATTTT.

The gene calls are TRBV25-1 and TRBJ2-7; 8 nucleotides line up with TRBD2. The CDR3 length is 17 residues. V dropped 5 bases and J dropped 1; count of bases not matched to a gene: 13. Per germline, CDR1 MGHDK and CDR2 SYGVNS. CDR3 amino acids: CASSSHLAGGLSYEQYF. CDR3 sequence (DNA): TGTGCCAGCAGTTCCCACCTGGCGGGAGGACTGTCCTACGAGCAGTACTTC.

The rearrangement links TRBV27 to TRBJ1-1, with D uncertain. Per germline, CDR1 MNHEY and CDR2 SMNVEV (reference sequence). Trimming cost V 2 bases and J 4 bases, with 14 bases left between them. The CDR3 extends over 15 amino acids. The CDR3, as DNA: TGTGCCAGCAGTTTAGGTGCGGGAACGCGCACTGAAGCTTTCTTT. This encodes CASSLGAGTRTEAFF.

The rearrangement joins TRBV28 to TRBJ2-3; the match to TRBD2 covers 11 bases. Germline lookup yields CDR1 MDHEN and CDR2 SYDVKM. J lost 3 bases, V lost 8 bases, and 7 bases had no gene match. The CDR3 loop spans 15 amino acids. CDR3 residues: CASFLTSGRTDTQYF. CDR3 coding DNA: TGTGCCAGCTTCCTTACTAGCGGGAGAACAGATACGCAGTATTTT.

The V call is TRBV6-1, the J call TRBJ2-7; D remains unclear. Trimming took off 8 bases at V and 5 bases at J, with 13 bases between the two ends. The CDR3 totals 12 residues. CDR1 and CDR2 from the germline V gene are MNHNS and SASEGT. DNA of the CDR3: TGTGCCAGCGGGTGGAGTTACGACGAGCAGTACTTC. This codes for CASGWSYDEQYF.

The rearrangement uses TRBV7-9 and TRBJ2-7; the match to TRBD1 covers 7 bases. This CDR3 region has 14 residues. Germline V CDR1 and CDR2: SEHNR, FQNEAQ (reference sequence). J was trimmed by 7 bases and V by 2 bases; bases with no gene match: 8. CDR3 amino acids: CASSLFDQGVEQYF. The CDR3 nucleotides are TGTGCCAGCAGCTTATTTGACCAGGGGGTGGAGCAGTACTTC. The whole variable domain, filled in from reference TRBV7-9 and TRBJ2-7, reads DTGVSQNPRHKITKRGQNVTFRCDPISEHNRLYWYRQTLGQGPEFLTYFQNEAQLEKSRLLSDRFSAERPKGSFSTLEIQRTEQGDSAMYLCASSLFDQGVEQYFGPGTRLTVT.

This clone is a singleton in its sample. The chain couples TRBV4-2 to TRBJ1-1; 7 positions match TRBD1. The length of the CDR3 is 17 residues. V gave up 5 bases and J gave up 1 base; unmatched junction bases: 13. The germline V gene encodes CDR1 LGHNA and CDR2 YNFKEQ. For the CDR3, the DNA is TGTGCCAGCAGCAACCTCCAACTCGGGACAGCGAACACTGAAGCTTTCTTT. Residues: CASSNLQLGTANTEAFF.

In DNA, the CDR3 is TGTGCCAGTAGTATGACTAGCGGGTTAACCTACAATGAGCAGTTCTTC. Translating gives CASSMTSGLTYNEQFF. V usage is TRBV19 and J usage is TRBJ2-1; 10 positions match TRBD2. Trimming at V came to 3 bases and at J to 2 bases, leaving 4 bases not matched to a gene. The CDR3 is 16 amino acids. The germline gives CDR1 LNHDA, CDR2 SQIVND (reference sequence).

This chain joins TRBV13 and TRBJ2-3; D is perhaps TRBD2 (6 bases). The CDR3 runs to 16 residues. In germline, CDR1 is PRHDT, CDR2 FYEKMQ (reference sequence). V gave up 4 bases and J gave up 4 bases, with 18 bases separating them. In DNA form, the CDR3 reads TGTGCCAGCAGCTCCCGAGGGACTTTGCCAGCAGATACGCAGTATTTT. It translates to CASSSRGTLPADTQYF.

The chain employs TRBV13 and TRBJ2-2; D remains ambiguous. The V end lost 4 bases, the J end lost 4 bases, and 10 bases lay between the germline ends. The CDR3 length is 14 residues. Per the germline V gene, CDR1 is PRHDT and CDR2 is FYEKMQ (reference sequence). The CDR3 bases are TGTGCCAGCAGCTCCCTCGTAGGCACCGGGGAGCTGTTTTTT. As protein: CASSSLVGTGELFF.

The chain combines TRBV13 with TRBJ1-1, with D unresolved. Looked up from germline, CDR1 is PRHDT and CDR2 is FYEKMQ (reference sequence). The CDR3 consists of 13 residues. Trimming cost V 4 bases and J 1 base, with 7 bases left between them. CDR3 sequence: CASSWAQNTEAFF. The CDR3 bases are TGTGCCAGCAGCTGGGCACAGAACACTGAAGCTTTCTTT.

The rearrangement links TRBV5-4 to TRBJ2-1; no definite D call. The V end lost 2 bases, the J end lost 1 base, and 1 base lay between the germline ends. Germline CDR1 and CDR2: SGHNT and YYREEE (reference sequence). The CDR3 contains 12 residues. The CDR3 sequence: CASSFSYNEQFF. In DNA form, the CDR3 reads TGTGCCAGCAGCTTTTCCTACAATGAGCAGTTCTTC. The full variable domain, its missing parts supplied by reference TRBV5-4 and TRBJ2-1, is ETGVTQSPTHLIKTRGQQVTLRCSSQSGHNTVSWYQQALGQGPQFIFQYYREEENGRGNFPPRFSGLQFPNYSSELNVNALELDDSALYLCASSFSYNEQFFGPGTRLTVL.

The J gene is TRBJ2-5, the V gene TRBV28, with a tentative D call TRBD2 (5 bases). V lost 8 bases, J lost 0 bases, and 22 bases lay in between. CDR1 is MDHEN, CDR2 SYDVKM, per germline. The length of the CDR3 is 17 residues. For the CDR3, the DNA is TGTGCCAGCGCCATTAATCCAGCGGTGGGGTACCAAGAGACCCAGTACTTC. It yields the protein CASAINPAVGYQETQYF.

This chain joins TRBV29-1 and TRBJ2-7; D remains unclear. Germline values: CDR1 SQVTM, CDR2 ANQGSEA. Deletions cut 3 bases from V and 3 bases from J, with 12 bases between. The CDR3 runs 13 residues. The CDR3 DNA reads TGCAGCGTTGAGTATGTGGGAAACTACGAGCAGTACTTC. It specifies CSVEYVGNYEQYF.